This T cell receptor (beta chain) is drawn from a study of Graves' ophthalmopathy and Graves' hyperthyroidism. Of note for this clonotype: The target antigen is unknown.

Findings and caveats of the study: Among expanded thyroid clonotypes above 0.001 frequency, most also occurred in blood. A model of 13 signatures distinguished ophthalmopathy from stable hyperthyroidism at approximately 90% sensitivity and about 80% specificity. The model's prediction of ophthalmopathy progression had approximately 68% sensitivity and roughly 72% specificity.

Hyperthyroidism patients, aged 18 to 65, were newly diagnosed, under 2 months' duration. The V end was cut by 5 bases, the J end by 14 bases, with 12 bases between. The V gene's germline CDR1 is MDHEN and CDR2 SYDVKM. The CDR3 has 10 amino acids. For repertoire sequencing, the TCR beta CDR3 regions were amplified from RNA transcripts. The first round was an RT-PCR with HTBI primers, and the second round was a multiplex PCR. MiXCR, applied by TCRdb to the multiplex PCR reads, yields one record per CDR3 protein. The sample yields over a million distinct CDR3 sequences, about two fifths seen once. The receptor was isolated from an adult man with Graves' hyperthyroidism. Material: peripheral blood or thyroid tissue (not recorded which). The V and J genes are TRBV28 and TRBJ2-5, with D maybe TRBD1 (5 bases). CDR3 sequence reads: CASSGRADYF. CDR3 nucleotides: TGTGCCAGCAGTGGCAGGGCTGACTACTTC.